This entry features one T cell receptor beta chain sequence. The target antigen is unknown. TCRdb's table, derived via immunoSEQ multiplex PCR, lists solely in-frame clones and lacks some. The sample carries under 40,000 clones, approximately 82% recorded once. These data belong to a study of vaccination effects on CD4 cells after COVID-19. Looking at the study overall: The second dose preceded post-vaccine samples by a median of 72 days.

This CDR3 is 13 amino acids long. The V segment lost 7 bases and the J segment 2 bases; nucleotides outside the gene matches: 4. The V gene's germline CDR1 is WSHSY and CDR2 SAAADI. Antigen-specific CD4+ T cells were expanded (with viral peptide pools) by the ViraFEST assay ahead of sequencing. Subsequent to a culture period of 10 days, CD4+ T cells were isolated. Participants each got two BNT162b2 or mRNA-1273 vaccine doses. Culturing of 2 million to 2.5 million PBMC per well took place with about 9.4 IU/ml IL-2 and approximately 10 ug/ml peptides. The sequence was collected from a human donor who received a COVID-19 vaccine. Some clones in this sample may be carry-over from other donors' samples. The specimen comprised CD4+ T cells from PBMCs cultured with HCoV-NL63 spike peptides, sampled after COVID-19 vaccination. This rearrangement joins TRBV10-2 to TRBJ1-2, with TRBD1 matching 7 bases. CDR3 amino acids: CASTPGQNYGYTF. CDR3 coding DNA: TGCGCCAGCACGCCGGGACAGAACTATGGCTACACCTTC.